Listed below are T cell receptor beta chains from one sample, sequenced in a study of blood T cell repertoires in COVID-19. Method: immunoSEQ multiplex PCR; TCRdb's copy keeps in-frame clones and lacks some. The sample comprises 85,000 to 95,000 clones, approximately 91% of which are singletons, and roughly 5% rests with the top ten. Specimen: peripheral blood. The receptor source for this set is a man in his 60s with COVID-19, enrolled during active disease. The CDR3 runs from the conserved cysteine through the conserved F or W. A D gene is named only where the DNA matches it firmly. The size field is filled for only some rows; it gives once, few, many or a size class.

j_gene,d_gene,abundance,v_gene,CDR3nt,CDR3aa
TRBJ1-4,TRBD1,.,TRBV15,TGTGCCACCGGGACAGGGCTCCGGGGCCGCGAAAAACTGTTTTTT,CATGTGLRGREKLFF
TRBJ2-2,.,.,TRBV10-1,TGCGCCAGCACGGGGAACACCGGGGAGCTGTTTTTT,CASTGNTGELFF
TRBJ1-2,.,.,TRBV5-1,TGCGCCAGCACCCTTTCCCAGGAGGCTAACTATGGCTACACCTTC,CASTLSQEANYGYTF
TRBJ2-2,TRBD1,.,TRBV18,TGTGCCAGCTCACTAAACCCGGGACAGGGGAACACCGGGGAGCTGTTTTTT,CASSLNPGQGNTGELFF
TRBJ1-4,.,once,TRBV28,TGTGCCAGCAGTCTTACCGGGGTCCAAGCCATTTATGAAAAACTGTTTTTT,CASSLTGVQAIYEKLFF
TRBJ1-6,TRBD1,.,TRBV27,TGTGCCAGCAGTTTCGCCCGGGACAGGGCTCCCTATAATTCACCCCTCCACTTT,CASSFARDRAPYNSPLHF
TRBJ2-7,TRBD1,.,TRBV18,TGTGCCAGCTCATTACCGACAGGGGGCGAGCAGTACTTC,CASSLPTGGEQYF
TRBJ2-2,.,.,TRBV5-1,TGCGCCAGCAGTCTGAGACAGGGGAGGGCGAACACCGGGGAGCTGTTTTTT,CASSLRQGRANTGELFF
TRBJ1-2,.,.,TRBV2,TGTGCCAGCAGTGAAAATGCGGGGGGGAACTATGGCTACACCTTC,CASSENAGGNYGYTF
TRBJ2-3,.,.,TRBV5-5,TGTGCCAGCAGCTTGGTCCCCGGAGATAGCAGCTACACAGATACGCAGTATTTT,CASSLVPGDSSYTDTQYF
TRBJ2-1,.,few,TRBV7-2,TGTGCCAGCGGCGGGGGCTATTACAATGAGCAGTTCTTC,CASGGGYYNEQFF
TRBJ2-7,.,.,TRBV7-8,TGTGCCAGCAGCTCGCCCTGGGGCGAATGGGTCTACGAGCAGTACTTC,CASSSPWGEWVYEQYF
TRBJ2-2,.,once,TRBV28,TGTGCCAGCAGCTCGGGACAGAACACCGGGGAGCTGTTTTTT,CASSSGQNTGELFF
TRBJ2-1,.,.,TRBV11-3,TGTGCCAGCAGTTTACCCCGGGACTCGACCAATGAGCAGTTCTTC,CASSLPRDSTNEQFF
TRBJ2-3,.,.,TRBV18,TGTGCCAGCTCACCGGGGGCAGGGGCGGCAGATACGCAGTATTTT,CASSPGAGAADTQYF
TRBJ1-2,.,.,TRBV3-1/TRBV3-2,TGTGCCAGCAGCCAAGGGCAGGCGGGAGGCTACACCTTC,CASSQGQAGGYTF
TRBJ2-7,TRBD1,.,TRBV28,TGTGCCAGCAGTTTCGACGGGACAGGGGACTACGAGCAGTACTTC,CASSFDGTGDYEQYF
TRBJ1-2,.,.,TRBV19,TGTGCCAGTAGTCCCCGAGGCTCGTCCCAGGGCTACACCTTC,CASSPRGSSQGYTF
TRBJ2-1,TRBD2,.,TRBV6-2/TRBV6-3,TGTGCCAGCAGTTACGAGCGGGGCTCCTACAATGAGCAGTTCTTC,CASSYERGSYNEQFF
TRBJ1-4,TRBD1,.,TRBV2,TGTGCCAGAGGGGGACAGCTTAATGAAAAACTGTTTTTT,CARGGQLNEKLFF
TRBJ2-7,TRBD2,.,TRBV20-1,TGCAGTGCTAGTAGCGGGGTAAACTACGAGCAGTACTTC,CSASSGVNYEQYF
TRBJ2-5,.,.,TRBV19,TGTGCCAGTAGTGCCCTCTACTCTCCCGAGACCCAGTACTTC,CASSALYSPETQYF
TRBJ1-1,.,.,TRBV6-4,TGTGCCAGCAGTGAGTCGGGTAGCACTGAAGCTTTCTTT,CASSESGSTEAFF